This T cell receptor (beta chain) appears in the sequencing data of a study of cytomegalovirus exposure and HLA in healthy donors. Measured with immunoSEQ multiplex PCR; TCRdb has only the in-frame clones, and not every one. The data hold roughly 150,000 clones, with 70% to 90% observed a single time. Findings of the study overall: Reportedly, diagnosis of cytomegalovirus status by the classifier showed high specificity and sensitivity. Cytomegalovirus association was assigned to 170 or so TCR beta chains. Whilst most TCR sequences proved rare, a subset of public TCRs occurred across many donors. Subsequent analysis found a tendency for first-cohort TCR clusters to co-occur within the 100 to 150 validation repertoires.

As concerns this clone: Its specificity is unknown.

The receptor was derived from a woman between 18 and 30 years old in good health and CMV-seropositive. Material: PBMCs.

The chain's CDR3 is CASSLGAGRGFDGYTF. For the CDR3, the DNA is TGCGCCAGCAGCCTGGGAGCTGGCAGGGGATTCGATGGCTACACCTTC. The rearrangement links TRBV5-1 to TRBJ1-2; D is possibly TRBD1 (6 bases). Germline CDR1 is SGHRS and CDR2 is YFSETQ. The V and J ends lost 4 bases and 6 bases respectively, with 22 bases between them. The CDR3 totals 16 residues.